One sample yielded the 23 T cell receptor beta chains listed below, sequenced in a study of cytomegalovirus exposure and HLA in healthy donors. Both 60 Vbeta primers and 13 Jbeta primers went into the PCR. Produced via immunoSEQ multiplex PCR; TCRdb's table is partial and in-frame only. The table includes fewer than 250,000 clones, about four fifths detected once. Sequencing was done on a sample of PBMCs. The origin of the receptors is a woman aged 45 to 65 in good health and CMV-seropositive.

The chain carries TRBV7-2 and TRBJ1-2; D gene ambiguous. CDR1 is SGHTA and CDR2 is FQGNSA in the germline V gene. This CDR3 is 15 amino acids long. Trimming stripped 0 bases from V and 4 bases from J, with 12 bases between. The CDR3 coding sequence is TGTGCCAGCAGCTTAGCCGGGGTCGATTTCTATGGCTACACCTTC. Translated: CASSLAGVDFYGYTF. Based on the CDR3 plus reference TRBV7-2 and TRBJ1-2, the full variable domain is GAGVSQSPSNKVTEKGKDVELRCDPISGHTALYWYRQSLGQGLEFLIYFQGNSAPDKSGLPSDRFSAERTGGSVSTLTIQRTQQEDSAVYLCASSLAGVDFYGYTFGSGTRLTVV.

This CDR3 is CAISESGGVRNQPQHF. In nucleotides, the CDR3 is TGTGCCATCAGTGAGTCGGGGGGGGTTCGGAATCAGCCCCAGCATTTT. The chain has TRBV10-3 and TRBJ1-5; D perhaps matches TRBD1 (5 bases). V was pared by 0 bases and J by 4 bases, with 13 bases between. CDR1 and CDR2 from the germline V gene are ENHRY and SYGVKD. CDR3 length: 16 amino acids.

The chain carries TRBV19 and TRBJ2-3, with a possible D match to TRBD2 (5 bases). Germline V gene sequence: CDR1 LNHDA, CDR2 SQIVND (reference sequence). CDR3 length: 13 residues. V was cut by 4 bases and J by 6 bases, with 11 bases left in between. In DNA, the CDR3 is TGTGCCAGTAGTAACGGGGTGGGGGATACGCAGTATTTT. Its translation: CASSNGVGDTQYF.

The CDR3 nucleotides read TGTGCCAGCAGCTTAAGGGACAGGGGGCTTAGCAATCAGCCCCAGCATTTT. It translates to CASSLRDRGLSNQPQHF. The chain uses TRBV7-3 and TRBJ1-5; 12 bases align to TRBD1. This CDR3 contains 17 residues. In germline, CDR1 is SGHTA, CDR2 FQGTGA. J was trimmed by 0 bases and V by 1 base; bases with no gene match: 1.

This chain uses TRBV6-1 with TRBJ2-3; no clear D gene. CDR1 MNHNS and CDR2 SASEGT come from the germline V gene. The CDR3 totals 15 residues. The V end lost 5 bases, the J end lost 0 bases, and 12 bases lay between the germline ends. This chain's CDR3 is CASSSEKSSTDTQYF. In DNA form, the CDR3 reads TGTGCCAGCAGTTCAGAAAAATCTAGCACAGATACGCAGTATTTT.

This clone was recorded only once. CDR3 sequence: CASSLGTETGNTIYF. CDR3 nucleotide sequence: TGCGCCAGCAGCTTAGGGACAGAAACTGGAAACACCATATATTTT. The rearrangement uses TRBV5-1 and TRBJ1-3; 7 nucleotides align to TRBD1. Germline V gene data show CDR1 as SGHRS and CDR2 as YFSETQ. This CDR3 comprises 15 residues. V lost 2 bases, J lost 2 bases, and 4 bases stayed unmatched.

The chain carries TRBV4-2 and TRBJ2-5, with TRBD2 matching over 9 bases. The closer fit of TRBJ2-7 to the DNA end suggests the J call may be wrong. This CDR3 has 14 amino acids. The germline V gene encodes CDR1 LGHNA and CDR2 YNFKEQ. CDR3 residues: CASSRGGGEYEQYF. CDR3 DNA sequence: TGTGCCAGCAGCCGGGGCGGGGGGGAGTACGAGCAGTACTTC.

The chain couples TRBV7-2 to TRBJ2-3, with D possibly being TRBD2 (5 bases). Trimming stripped 0 bases from V and 0 bases from J, with 10 bases between. There are 16 residues in the CDR3. CDR1 SGHTA and CDR2 FQGNSA come from the germline V gene. The CDR3 region has the DNA TGTGCCAGCAGCTTAGCGGTTGGAGGAAGCACAGATACGCAGTATTTT. This gives the protein CASSLAVGGSTDTQYF.

V is TRBV2 and J is TRBJ2-5, with 7 bases lining up with TRBD1. J was trimmed by 0 bases and V by 5 bases; bases with no gene match: 3. CDR3 length: 14 residues. The germline V gene encodes CDR1 SNHLY and CDR2 FYNNEI. CDR3 nucleotides: TGTGCCAGCAGTCCCCAGGGGGACCAAGAGACCCAGTACTTC. It specifies CASSPQGDQETQYF.

The chain recombines TRBV5-3 with TRBJ1-1; 9 bases are a match to TRBD1. TRBV5-3 is recorded as an ORF, its role being uncertain. The CDR3 has 19 residues. V shed 0 bases and J 0 bases; nucleotides not matched to a gene: 12. The CDR3 nucleotides read TGTGCCAGAAGCTTGGCCGGGGGACAGGGTGGGAGCATGAACACTGAAGCTTTCTTT. Translated: CARSLAGGQGGSMNTEAFF.

CDR3: CASSLIQGKSEAFF. As DNA, the CDR3 is TGTGCCAGCAGCCTGATACAGGGGAAGTCTGAAGCTTTCTTT. V and J are TRBV28 and TRBJ1-1, with 7 bases lining up with TRBD1. Germline V CDR1 and CDR2: MDHEN, SYDVKM. There are 14 residues in the CDR3. The ends lost 6 bases at V and 6 bases at J; junction bases unmatched: 10.

This chain uses TRBV4-2 with TRBJ2-1; possibly TRBD2 for D (6 bases). Germline V gene sequence: CDR1 LGHNA, CDR2 YNFKEQ. V gave up 0 bases and J gave up 5 bases, with 14 bases separating them. The CDR3 has 16 residues. CDR3 nucleotides: TGTGCCAGCAGCCAAGATGACGCGGGGTCCCACAATGAGCAGTTCTTC. It is translated as CASSQDDAGSHNEQFF.

The V gene is TRBV27, the J gene TRBJ2-7, with 8 bases that match TRBD1. This CDR3 contains 14 residues. V was clipped by 5 bases and J by 2 bases; unmatched bases: 5. Germline V gene lookup returns CDR1 MNHEY and CDR2 SMNVEV (reference sequence). The CDR3 nucleotides read TGTGCCAGCAGTCGGACAGGGATTCCCTACGAGCAGTACTTC. Protein product: CASSRTGIPYEQYF.

The chain employs TRBV6-1 and TRBJ1-1; a weak D match, TRBD1 (6 bases). V shed 7 bases and J shed 10 bases, with 22 bases lying between them. The V gene's germline CDR1 is MNHNS and CDR2 SASEGT. This CDR3 has 14 amino acids. In DNA, the CDR3 is TGTGCCAGCAAGCGTTGGACAGCGACCCTTGCAGCTTTCTTT. Its translation is CASKRWTATLAAFF.

The chain carries TRBV10-1 and TRBJ2-7; TRBD1 matches 10 bases. V lost 6 bases to trimming and J lost 5 bases; unmatched junction nucleotides: 7. CDR1 is WNHNN, CDR2 SYGVQD, per germline (reference sequence). This CDR3 is 14 amino acids long. CDR3 amino acids: CASSRGQGSDEQYF. In DNA form, the CDR3 reads TGCGCCAGCAGCAGGGGACAGGGGAGCGACGAGCAGTACTTC.

V and J are TRBV7-6 and TRBJ2-5; 11 bases agree with TRBD1. This CDR3 has 12 amino acids. Germline CDR1 is SGHVS and CDR2 is FNYEAQ. Trimming at V came to 5 bases and at J to 11 bases, leaving 4 bases not matched to a gene. The DNA for the CDR3 is TGTGCCAGCAGCGTCGGGACAGGGGGGCAGTACTTC. Protein product: CASSVGTGGQYF.

The chain uses TRBV30 and TRBJ1-2, with no clear D. Germline V gives CDR1 GTSNPN, CDR2 SVGIG (reference sequence). Trimming pared 3 bases from V and 7 bases from J, leaving 21 bases between. The length of the CDR3 is 15 residues. CDR3 nucleotides: TGTGCCTGGAGGCGCAGCGGGGAACTAGGCCGTGGCTACACCTTC. Protein: CAWRRSGELGRGYTF. The complete variable domain, with remaining parts taken from reference TRBV30 and TRBJ1-2, reads SQTIHQWPATLVQPVGSPLSLECTVEGTSNPNLYWYRQAAGRGLQLLFYSVGIGQISSEVPQNLSASRPQDRQFILSSKKLLLSDSGFYLCAWRRSGELGRGYTFGSGTRLTVV.

This chain uses TRBV11-3 with TRBJ2-1; weak D call: TRBD1 (6 bases). Trimming removed 8 bases from V and 0 bases from J, with 11 bases in between. The CDR3 is made up of 14 amino acids. The germline V gene has CDR1 SGHNT and CDR2 YENEEA. In nucleotides, the CDR3 is TGTGCCAGCCAGGACAGCAGCTCCTACAATGAGCAGTTCTTC. Its protein is CASQDSSSYNEQFF.

The chain has TRBV27 and TRBJ2-3; TRBD1 aligns across 9 bases. J gave up 0 bases and V 7 bases, and 5 bases lay outside the gene matches. The germline V gene has CDR1 MNHEY and CDR2 SMNVEV (reference sequence). This CDR3 is built from 15 residues. CDR3 region: CASTRTGVSTDTQYF. CDR3 sequence (DNA): TGTGCCAGCACGCGGACAGGGGTTAGCACAGATACGCAGTATTTT.

This sequence joins TRBV18 and TRBJ2-1, with 14 bases aligning to TRBD2. CDR1 and CDR2 (germline): KGHSH, LQKENI. With 6 bases clipped from V and 7 bases from J, the junction kept 8 bases outside the gene matches. The CDR3 is made up of 16 amino acids. Here the CDR3 reads CASSGRLAGGNNEQFF. For the CDR3, the DNA is TGTGCCAGCTCCGGAAGACTAGCGGGGGGGAATAATGAGCAGTTCTTC. The full variable domain, its missing parts supplied by reference TRBV18 and TRBJ2-1, is NAGVMQNPRHLVRRRGQEARLRCSPMKGHSHVYWYRQLPEEGLKFMVYLQKENIIDESGMPKERFSAEFPKEGPSILRIQQVVRGDSAAYFCASSGRLAGGNNEQFFGPGTRLTVL.

J is TRBJ2-2 and V is TRBV12-5; D possibly corresponds to TRBD1 (5 bases). Germline CDR1 LGHNT, CDR2 FRNRAP. CDR3 length equals 15 residues. V was clipped by 6 bases and J by 7 bases, with 18 bases between them. The CDR3 coding sequence is TGTGCTAGTGGCCCGGTGGCAGGGCGTTACGGGGAGCTGTTTTTT. It yields the protein CASGPVAGRYGELFF.

The chain links TRBV7-2 to TRBJ2-6, with a possible D match to TRBD1 (5 bases). Germline CDR1 reads SGHTA; CDR2 reads FQGNSA. Trimming took off 2 bases at V and 3 bases at J, with 8 bases between the two ends. This CDR3 is built from 15 residues. CDR3 sequence reads: CASSLLQGGANVLTF. In DNA, the CDR3 is TGTGCCAGCAGCTTATTGCAGGGTGGGGCCAACGTCCTGACTTTC.

The chain employs TRBV9 and TRBJ2-7, with D maybe TRBD2 (6 bases). V was cut by 4 bases and J by 1 base, with 15 bases left in between. The CDR3 has 15 amino acids. Germline CDR1 SGDLS, CDR2 YYNGEE. The CDR3 bases are TGTGCCAGCAGCATGGGGGATCTAGCGTCCTACGAGCAGTACTTC. Its translation: CASSMGDLASYEQYF.